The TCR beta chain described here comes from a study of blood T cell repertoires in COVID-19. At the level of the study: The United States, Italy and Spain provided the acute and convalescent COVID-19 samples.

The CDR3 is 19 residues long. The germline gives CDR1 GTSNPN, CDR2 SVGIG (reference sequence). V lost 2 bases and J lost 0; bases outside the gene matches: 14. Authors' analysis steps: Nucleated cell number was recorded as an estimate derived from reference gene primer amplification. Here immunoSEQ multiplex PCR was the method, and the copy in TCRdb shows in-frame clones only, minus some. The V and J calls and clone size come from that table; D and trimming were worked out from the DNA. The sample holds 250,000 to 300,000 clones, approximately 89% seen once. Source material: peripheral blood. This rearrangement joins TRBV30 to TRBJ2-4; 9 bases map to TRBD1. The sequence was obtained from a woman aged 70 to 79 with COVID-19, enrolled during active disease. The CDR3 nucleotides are TGTGCCTGGAGTCTGAATCCGGGACAGGGTGCGATAGCCAAAAACATTCAGTACTTC. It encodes CAWSLNPGQGAIAKNIQYF.